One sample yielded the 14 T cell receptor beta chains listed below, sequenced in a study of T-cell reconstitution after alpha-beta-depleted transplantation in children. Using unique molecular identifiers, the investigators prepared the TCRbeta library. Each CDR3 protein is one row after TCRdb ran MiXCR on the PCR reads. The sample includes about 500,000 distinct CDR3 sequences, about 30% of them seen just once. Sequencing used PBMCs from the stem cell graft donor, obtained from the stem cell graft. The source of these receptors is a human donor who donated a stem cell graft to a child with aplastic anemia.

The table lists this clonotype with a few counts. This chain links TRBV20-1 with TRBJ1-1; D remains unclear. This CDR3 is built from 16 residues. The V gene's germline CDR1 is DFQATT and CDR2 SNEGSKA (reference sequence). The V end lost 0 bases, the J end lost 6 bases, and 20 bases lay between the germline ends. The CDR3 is CSARDRFQGRQAEAFF. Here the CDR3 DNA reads TGCAGTGCTAGAGATAGGTTTCAAGGGCGGCAGGCTGAAGCTTTCTTT.

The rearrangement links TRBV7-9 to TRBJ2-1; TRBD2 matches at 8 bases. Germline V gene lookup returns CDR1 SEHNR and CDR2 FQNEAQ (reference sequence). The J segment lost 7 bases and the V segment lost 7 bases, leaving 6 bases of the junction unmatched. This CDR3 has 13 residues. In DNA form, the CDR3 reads TGTGCCAGCACCCTGGTAGCGGGAAATGAGCAGTTCTTC. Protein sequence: CASTLVAGNEQFF.

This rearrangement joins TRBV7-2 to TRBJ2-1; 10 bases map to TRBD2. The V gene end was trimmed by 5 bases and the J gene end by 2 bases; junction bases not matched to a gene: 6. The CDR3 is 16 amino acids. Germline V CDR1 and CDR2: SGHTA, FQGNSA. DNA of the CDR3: TGTGCCAGCAGCCTTGGGACTAGCGTTCCCTACAATGAGCAGTTCTTC. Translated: CASSLGTSVPYNEQFF.

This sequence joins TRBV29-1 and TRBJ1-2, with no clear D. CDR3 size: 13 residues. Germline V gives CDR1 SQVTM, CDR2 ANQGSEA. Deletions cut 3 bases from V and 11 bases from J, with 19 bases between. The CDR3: CSVEGDGVPGYTF. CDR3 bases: TGCAGCGTTGAGGGTGACGGAGTCCCTGGTTACACCTTC. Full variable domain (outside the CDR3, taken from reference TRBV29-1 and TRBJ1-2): SAVISQKPSRDICQRGTSLTIQCQVDSQVTMMFWYRQQPGQSLTLIATANQGSEATYESGFVIDKFPISRPNLTFSTLTVSNMSPEDSSIYLCSVEGDGVPGYTFGSGTRLTVV.

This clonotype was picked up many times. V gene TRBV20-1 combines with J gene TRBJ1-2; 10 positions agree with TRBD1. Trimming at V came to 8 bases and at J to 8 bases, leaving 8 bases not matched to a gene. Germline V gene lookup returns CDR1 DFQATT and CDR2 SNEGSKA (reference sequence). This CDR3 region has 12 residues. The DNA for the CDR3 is TGCAGTCCACGACAGGGGGCGGAAGGCTACACCTTC. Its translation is CSPRQGAEGYTF.

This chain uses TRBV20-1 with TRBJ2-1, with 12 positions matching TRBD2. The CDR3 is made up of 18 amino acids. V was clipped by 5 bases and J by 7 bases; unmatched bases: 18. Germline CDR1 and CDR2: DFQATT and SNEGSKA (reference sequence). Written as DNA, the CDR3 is TGCAGTGCTTACGATCCCGGTATGACTAGCGGGAGAAGGAATGAGCAGTTCTTC. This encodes CSAYDPGMTSGRRNEQFF.

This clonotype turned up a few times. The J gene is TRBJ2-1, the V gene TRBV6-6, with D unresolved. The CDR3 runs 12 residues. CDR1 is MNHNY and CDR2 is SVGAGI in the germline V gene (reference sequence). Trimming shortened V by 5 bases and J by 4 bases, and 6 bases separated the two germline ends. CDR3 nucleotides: TGTGCCAGCAGTACCCCGTACAATGAGCAGTTCTTC. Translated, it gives CASSTPYNEQFF.

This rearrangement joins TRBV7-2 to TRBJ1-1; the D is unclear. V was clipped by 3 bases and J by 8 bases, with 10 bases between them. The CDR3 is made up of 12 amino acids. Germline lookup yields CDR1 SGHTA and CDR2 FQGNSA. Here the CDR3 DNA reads TGTGCCAGCAGCTTCCAGCGATGGGAAGCTTTCTTT. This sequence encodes CASSFQRWEAFF.

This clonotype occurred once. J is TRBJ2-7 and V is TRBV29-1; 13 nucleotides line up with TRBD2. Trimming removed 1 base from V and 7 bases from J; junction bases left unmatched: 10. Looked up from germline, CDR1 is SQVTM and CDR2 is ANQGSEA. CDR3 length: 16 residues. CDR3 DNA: TGCAGCGTTGAAGGGCGGACTAGCGGGAGTTGGCTGGAGCAGTACTTC. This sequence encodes CSVEGRTSGSWLEQYF.

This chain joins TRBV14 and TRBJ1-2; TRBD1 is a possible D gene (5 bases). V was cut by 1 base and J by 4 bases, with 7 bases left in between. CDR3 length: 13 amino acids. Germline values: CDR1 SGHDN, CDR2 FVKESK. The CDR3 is CASSQGQPYGYTF. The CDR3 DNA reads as TGTGCCAGCAGCCAAGGACAGCCCTATGGCTACACCTTC.

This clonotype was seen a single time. CDR3: CASSQERADEKLFF. The CDR3, as DNA: TGCGCCAGCAGCCAAGAACGGGCCGACGAAAAACTGTTTTTT. The chain uses TRBV4-3 and TRBJ1-4; D unclear. V was shortened by 0 bases and J by 8 bases, with 10 bases between the two germline ends. CDR1 is LGHNA and CDR2 is YSLEER in the germline V gene. The CDR3 is made up of 14 amino acids.

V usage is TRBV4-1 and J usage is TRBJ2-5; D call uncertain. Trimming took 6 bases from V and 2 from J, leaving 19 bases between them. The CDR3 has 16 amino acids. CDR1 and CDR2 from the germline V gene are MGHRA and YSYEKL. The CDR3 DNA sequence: TGCGCCAGCAGAGTGGATCCTTATATCCGGCAAGAGACCCAGTACTTC. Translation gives CASRVDPYIRQETQYF.

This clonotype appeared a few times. Here the CDR3 reads CASSLGEAGLYEQYF. CDR3 bases: TGTGCCAGCAGCTTGGGAGAGGCAGGGCTCTACGAGCAGTACTTC. The V call is TRBV5-5, the J call TRBJ2-7, with D perhaps matching TRBD1 (5 bases). Trimming left V 0 bases short and J 3 bases short, with 13 bases between. CDR3 length: 15 amino acids. Germline CDR1 is SGHKS and CDR2 is YYEKEE (reference sequence).

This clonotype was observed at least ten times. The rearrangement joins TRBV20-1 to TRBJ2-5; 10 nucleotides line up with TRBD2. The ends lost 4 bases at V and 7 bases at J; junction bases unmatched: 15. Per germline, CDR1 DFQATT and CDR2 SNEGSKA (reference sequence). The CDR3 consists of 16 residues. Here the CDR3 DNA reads TGCAGTGCTATACGAAGCGGGAGGGCCATAGGAGGGACCCAGTACTTC. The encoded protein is CSAIRSGRAIGGTQYF.